This T cell receptor beta chain came from a study of memory CD4+ T cells and cytomegalovirus serostatus (dated by TCRdb to the late 2010s). With respect to the entire study: The cohort included around 33 healthy adults from Belgium, of whom 9 were CMV seropositive and about 25 were CMV seronegative. CD4+ memory TCRbeta repertoires of a Belgian cohort with known cytomegalovirus serostatus were sequenced in order to replicate a published TCR-based CMV serostatus classifier. Study-wide conclusions, independent of this receptor: The original-framework classifier achieved a median bootstrapped AUC of around 0.95 with a 95% CI of 0.76-1.00 on the Belgian cohort. Of 164 previously reported CMV-associated TCRbeta sequences, around 70 appeared in the CD4+ memory repertoires, each in one to five individuals. Only CD4+CD45RO+ memory cells were sequenced, in contrast to the original study, which included naive and memory CD4+ and CD8+ populations. For CMV serostatus prediction, a median bootstrapped AUC of approximately 0.95 was reached with the original framework, and a median bootstrapped AUC of around 0.89 was reached with a US-trained random forest. The results were interpreted as suggesting that the CMV-associated TCR signature is largely present in the CD4+ memory repertoire.

The Quick-DNA Microprep Kit was used to extract genomic DNA from the sorted cells. Amplification of TCRbeta DNA was done with the immunoSEQ hsTCRbeta kit, following the protocol from the manufacturer. An Illumina MiSeq instrument was used to sequence the TCRbeta libraries. The paper's data handling went like this. After out-of-frame sequences were removed, under 2.5 million distinct TCRbeta sequences remained, averaging about 66,813 per individual. Each individual was scored using the number of 164 previously reported CMV-associated TCRbeta sequences that the individual carried and the total number of productive distinct TCRbeta sequences. A beta-binomial model was reimplemented in Python, and scikit-learn random forests with default parameters were trained on data from the US cohort. On the Belgian cohort, classifier performance was reported as the median AUC, along with percentile confidence intervals, across 10,000 bootstrap iterations. This is the immuneACCESS table as TCRdb keeps it, with only in-frame sequences that have V and J called. A part of the clones is gone; compared with another copy, unresolved V genes explain less than half, and the rest is unexplained. V and J calls and clone size follow that table, whereas D and trimming were derived from the DNA. This sample is represented by fewer than 90,000 clones; around 78% of them were singletons. The top ten constitute 2.5% to 3% of the sample.

The CDR3 numbers 16 residues from cysteine through phenylalanine. Of all the DNA, just the CDR3 is kept, 48 bases in frame from base 1. The trim is 1 base for V and 2 bases for J, with a gap of 14 bases between the germline ends. CDR1 and CDR2 are drawn from the germline V gene (reference sequence): SEHNR, FQNEAQ. Concerning this clone: Its binding antigen is unknown. No qualities accompany the bases; no much larger clone lies one base away.

A FACSAria II was used to sort memory CD4+ T cells, defined as single viable CD3+CD4+CD8-CD45RO+ cells. CMV serostatus was determined with a Roche Elecsys assay detecting serum IgG against CMV pp150, pp28, p38 and p52. Following thawing, total CD4+ T cells were enriched through positive selection using CD4 magnetic microbeads. The samples came from a different study that was designed specifically to examine the CD4+ T cell memory repertoire. Peripheral blood mononuclear cells were isolated and cryopreserved according to standard operating procedures, and serum was kept at -80 degrees C. CD3-PerCP (BW264/56), CD4-APC (RPA-T4), CD45RO-PE (UCHT1) and CD8-Pacific Orange (3B5) antibodies were used for staining, and non-viable cells were excluded with Sytox blue.

What was sequenced was memory CD4+ T cells from blood. This receptor chain uses TRBV7-9 and TRBJ2-5; the D segment could be TRBD2, given 6 matching bases. This receptor was obtained from an adult in good health and CMV-seropositive. The CDR3 reads as follows: CASSLGGDPLQETQYF. The nucleotides are TGTGCCAGCAGCTTAGGGGGGGATCCTCTTCAAGAGACCCAGTACTTC.